These T cell receptor beta chains were read from a single sample in a study of Graves' ophthalmopathy and Graves' hyperthyroidism. TCRdb re-called the multiplex PCR reads through MiXCR, storing one row per CDR3 protein. The sample shows fewer than 600,000 distinct CDR3 sequences, around an eighth of them seen only once. Sequences were obtained from blood. The receptors were sampled from a woman in her twenties or thirties with Graves' ophthalmopathy. Both conserved end residues are part of each CDR3.

cdr3_aa: CASSRTGRPGELFF
v_call: TRBV11-2
j_call: TRBJ2-2

cdr3_aa: CASSADRRSYEQYF
v_call: TRBV6-8
j_call: TRBJ2-7

cdr3_aa: CASSLPGEGNYGYTF
v_call: TRBV28
j_call: TRBJ1-2

cdr3_aa: CATSDLGDGYTF
v_call: TRBV24-1
j_call: TRBJ1-2

cdr3_aa: CASNGRLTNTGELFF
v_call: TRBV6-1
j_call: TRBJ2-2

cdr3_aa: CASSSHGGQGVTEQYF
v_call: TRBV6-2/TRBV6-3
j_call: TRBJ2-7

cdr3_aa: CSAGRNFF
v_call: TRBV20-1
j_call: TRBJ1-1

cdr3_aa: CASIKGYTGELFF
v_call: TRBV6-5
j_call: TRBJ2-2

cdr3_aa: CASSLNRGPAAQPQHF
v_call: TRBV28
j_call: TRBJ1-5

cdr3_aa: CASSPWEATNEQYF
v_call: TRBV12-3/TRBV12-4
j_call: TRBJ2-7

cdr3_aa: CASSLRAGTNQPQHF
v_call: TRBV7-2
j_call: TRBJ1-5

cdr3_aa: CATLYWGQGHTEAFF
v_call: TRBV10-3
j_call: TRBJ1-1

cdr3_aa: CASSDTVNTGELFF
v_call: TRBV28
j_call: TRBJ2-2

cdr3_aa: CASSNPSQGRETQYF
v_call: TRBV19
j_call: TRBJ2-5

cdr3_aa: CASSNPIGTGQETQYF
v_call: TRBV6-5
j_call: TRBJ2-5

cdr3_aa: CASSQTGPQETQYF
v_call: TRBV4-1
j_call: TRBJ2-5

cdr3_aa: CASSLKSHLYRVHTEAFF
v_call: TRBV28
j_call: TRBJ1-1

cdr3_aa: CASRANEGQAYGYTF
v_call: TRBV7-2
j_call: TRBJ1-2

cdr3_aa: CSVEPGGEDYGYTF
v_call: TRBV29-1
j_call: TRBJ1-2

cdr3_aa: CASSRKYRGWSQHTEAFF
v_call: TRBV11-1
j_call: TRBJ1-1

cdr3_aa: CASSQRLDSYEQYF
v_call: TRBV7-9
j_call: TRBJ2-7

cdr3_aa: CASSSGANYEQYF
v_call: TRBV6-5
j_call: TRBJ2-7

cdr3_aa: CASSALAGGPGELFF
v_call: TRBV4-1
j_call: TRBJ2-2

cdr3_aa: CASQAGAVEQYF
v_call: TRBV9
j_call: TRBJ2-7

cdr3_aa: CASSLTGRERDEQYF
v_call: TRBV12-3/TRBV12-4
j_call: TRBJ2-7

cdr3_aa: CASSASDRGPEAFF
v_call: TRBV13
j_call: TRBJ1-1

cdr3_aa: CASSLPPQHF
v_call: TRBV28
j_call: TRBJ1-5

cdr3_aa: CASSLGGSGDEQYF
v_call: TRBV27
j_call: TRBJ2-7

cdr3_aa: CASSLNRGHGYTF
v_call: TRBV27
j_call: TRBJ1-2

cdr3_aa: CASSFNDLGGPEAFF
v_call: TRBV28
j_call: TRBJ1-1

cdr3_aa: CAWRVQGSSGNTIYF
v_call: TRBV30
j_call: TRBJ1-3

cdr3_aa: CSAAFLGRHTEAFF
v_call: TRBV20-1
j_call: TRBJ1-1